The 26 T cell receptor beta chains below come from one sample, sequenced in a study of tumor-infiltrating lymphocytes in oesophageal squamous cell carcinoma. From the PCR reads, TCRdb called clonotypes with MiXCR, one entry per CDR3 protein. The data contain approximately 20,000 distinct CDR3 sequences, 40% to 50% of them singletons. Sequences were obtained from esophageal tumor tissue. Receptors were obtained from a male donor with esophageal squamous cell carcinoma.

The V gene is TRBV6-6, the J gene TRBJ2-3, with a tentative D call TRBD1 (7 bases). V shed 0 bases and J shed 2 bases, with 18 bases lying between them. Germline-derived CDR1 and CDR2 are MNHNY and SVGAGI (reference sequence). The CDR3 covers 18 residues. This chain's CDR3 is CASSYSGPGGGFTDTQYF. DNA for the CDR3: TGTGCCAGCAGTTACTCCGGCCCAGGGGGAGGTTTCACAGATACGCAGTATTTT.

This clonotype has a handful of counts. The chain combines TRBV7-4 with TRBJ2-3; 10 positions agree with TRBD2. The germline CDR1 and CDR2 sequences are SGHVT and SQSDAQ. The CDR3 runs 17 residues. J lost 0 bases, V lost 3 bases, and 6 bases had no gene match. The CDR3 sequence is CASSFVAGGTSTDTQYF. The CDR3, as DNA: TGTGCCAGCAGCTTTGTAGCGGGGGGCACTAGCACAGATACGCAGTATTTT.

This clonotype appeared many times. This may be a read error: a much more frequent sequence differs by one nucleotide. J is TRBJ2-5 and V is TRBV12-5; D not certain. The CDR3 runs 11 residues. V was clipped by 5 bases and J by 11 bases, with 12 bases between them. The germline gives CDR1 LGHNT, CDR2 FRNRAP. CDR3 protein: CASGPGYEQYF. The CDR3 DNA reads TGTGCTAGTGGTCCAGGCTATGAGCAGTACTTC.

The sample holds a few counts of this clonotype. The CDR3 DNA reads TGTGCCAGCAGGGACGACTCTGGGTGGGAGCAGTACTTC. It specifies CASRDDSGWEQYF. The V gene is TRBV6-1, the J gene TRBJ2-4, with D maybe TRBD2 (5 bases). The CDR3 covers 13 residues. CDR1 is MNHNS, CDR2 SASEGT, per germline. Trimming removed 6 bases from V and 13 bases from J, with 19 bases in between.

The rearrangement links TRBV6-2 or TRBV6-3 to TRBJ2-3; TRBD1 agrees at 10 bases. Judging by the DNA end, TRBJ2-7 fits better; the J call may be wrong. The CDR3 sequence is 15 residues long. Per germline, CDR1 MNHEY and CDR2 SVGEGT. The CDR3 protein is CASKRSTGGGNEQYF. CDR3 nucleotides: TGTGCCAGCAAACGGTCGACAGGGGGCGGGAATGAGCAGTACTTC.

This clonotype came up a few times. V is TRBV12-3 or TRBV12-4 and J is TRBJ1-1; TRBD1 might be the D (5 bases). The CDR3 is 14 amino acids. Trimming took off 3 bases at V and 1 base at J, with 9 bases between the two ends. CDR3 sequence (DNA): TGTGCCAGCAGTTTGGGACCCACGAACACTGAAGCTTTCTTT. This sequence encodes CASSLGPTNTEAFF.

In regard to this clonotype: Because it lacks the conserved phenylalanine or tryptophan at the end, this CDR3 is likely a read error. It is unclear where the CDR3 begins or ends on the DNA, so no DNA is shown, and the CDR3 is as TCRdb lists it. The gene calls are TRBV6-5 and TRBJ2-1; the DNA was not compared with TRBD2, the D call given in the table. Counting both end residues, the CDR3 totals 13 amino acids. CDR1 is MNHEY, CDR2 SVGAGI, per germline. CDR3 protein: CASSPGYGYTFGS.

This clonotype was seen repeatedly, ten times or more. The CDR3 protein is CASSRTGNTGELFF. CDR3 nucleotides: TGTGCCAGCAGTCGGACAGGGAACACCGGGGAGCTGTTTTTT. The chain is built from TRBV6-1 and TRBJ2-2; 7 bases map to TRBD1. The CDR3 has 14 residues. CDR1 MNHNS and CDR2 SASEGT come from the germline V gene. J gave up 1 base and V 5 bases, and 1 base lay outside the gene matches.

For the CDR3, the DNA is TGTGCCAGCAGTTTGTATTCGGAAAGCTGGAGGCAGTACTTC. As protein: CASSLYSESWRQYF. The V gene is TRBV12-3 or TRBV12-4, the J gene TRBJ2-1, with D unresolved. Judging by the DNA end, TRBJ2-7 fits better; the J call may be wrong. This CDR3 has 14 residues.

This clonotype was counted ten times or more. It may be a read error: a sequence one base away is much more abundant. The chain combines TRBV7-9 with TRBJ2-5, with TRBD2 matching over 12 bases. CDR1 and CDR2 from the germline V gene are SEHNR and FQNEAQ (reference sequence). The CDR3 is made up of 18 amino acids. V was pared by 6 bases and J by 11 bases, with 22 bases of the junction left unmatched. The CDR3 is CASSPTPLLAGGRNEQYF. The CDR3 DNA sequence: TGTGCCAGCAGTCCCACCCCGTTACTAGCGGGAGGACGCAATGAGCAGTACTTC. The entire variable domain, with the rest obtained from reference TRBV7-9 and TRBJ2-5, is as follows: DTGVSQNPRHKITKRGQNVTFRCDPISEHNRLYWYRQTLGQGPEFLTYFQNEAQLEKSRLLSDRFSAERPKGSFSTLEIQRTEQGDSAMYLCASSPTPLLAGGRNEQYFGPGTRLLVL.

This clonotype was detected only once. The V call is TRBV12-3 or TRBV12-4, the J call TRBJ2-7; 10 bases are shared with TRBD2. V lost 8 bases to trimming and J lost 4 bases; unmatched junction nucleotides: 5. CDR3 length: 13 amino acids. In DNA, the CDR3 is TGTGCCAGCTCCCCTAGCGGGAGTTACGAGCAGTACTTC. Its translation: CASSPSGSYEQYF.

The V call is TRBV2, the J call TRBJ2-7; D call uncertain. The J call is in doubt because the DNA end fits TRBJ2-1 better. The CDR3 contains 12 residues. Germline V CDR1 and CDR2: SNHLY, FYNNEI. In DNA, the CDR3 is TGTGCCAGCATCGCGACCTACAATGAGCAGTTCTTC. Protein: CASIATYNEQFF.

This clonotype occurred many times. The V and J genes are TRBV6-1 and TRBJ2-7; 12 bases agree with TRBD2. CDR3 size: 13 residues. V was clipped by 3 bases and J by 9 bases; unmatched bases: 3. Germline V gene sequence: CDR1 MNHNS, CDR2 SASEGT. The CDR3 sequence: CASSERLAGAQYF. The CDR3 nucleotides read TGTGCCAGCAGTGAGAGACTAGCGGGAGCGCAGTACTTC.

This clonotype appeared a few times. In DNA form, the CDR3 reads TGTGCCAGCAGCTCAAGGACAGGAGGGGGGGATACGCAGTATTTT. Its protein product is CASSSRTGGGDTQYF. The chain links TRBV7-3 to TRBJ2-3; TRBD1 is a possible D gene (7 bases). CDR3 length equals 15 residues. With 4 bases removed from V and 6 bases from J, the gap between germline ends came to 17 bases. Germline lookup yields CDR1 SGHTA and CDR2 FQGTGA.

This clonotype turned up a few times. The DNA is left out, because the CDR3 cannot be placed on it with certainty; the CDR3 is given as TCRdb lists it. This sequence joins TRBV6-1 and TRBJ2-6; the table's D call, TRBD2, has no DNA check behind it. Germline CDR1 is MNHNS and CDR2 is SASEGT. The CDR3 length equals 16 residues, ends included. This CDR3 is CASSSGGIGLWLHLRF.

The genes are TRBV7-6 and TRBJ2-5; TRBD1 might be the D (6 bases). In germline, CDR1 is SGHVS, CDR2 FNYEAQ. V lost 5 bases and J 7 bases, leaving 23 bases between the germline ends. The length of the CDR3 is 16 residues. The CDR3 spells CASSPLADTGLVTQYF. DNA of the CDR3: TGTGCCAGCAGCCCTCTAGCCGATACAGGGTTGGTGACCCAGTACTTC.

In its sample, this clonotype is large. The chain recombines TRBV7-8 with TRBJ2-7; TRBD1 matches 8 bases. In germline, CDR1 is SGHVS, CDR2 FQNEAQ. Unmatched junction bases numbered 8, after V lost 6 bases and J lost 7 bases. The CDR3 spans 13 residues. In nucleotides, the CDR3 is TGTGCCAGCAGTTCGGACAGGGACGGTGAGCAGTACTTC. This translates into CASSSDRDGEQYF.

This clonotype was seen ten or more times. V gene TRBV2 combines with J gene TRBJ2-3, with D possibly TRBD2 on 6 matching bases. CDR1 and CDR2 from the germline V gene are SNHLY and FYNNEI. CDR3 length: 15 amino acids. V was trimmed by 1 base and J by 4 bases, leaving 12 bases between them. CDR3 amino acids: CASSEGAGRSDTQYF. The CDR3, as DNA: TGTGCCAGCAGTGAAGGGGCGGGAAGGTCAGATACGCAGTATTTT.

The chain combines TRBV6-8 with TRBJ2-1; possible D gene TRBD1, 6 bases. Germline V CDR1 and CDR2: MNHGY, SAAAGT. The CDR3 length is 15 residues. V shed 7 bases and J shed 2 bases, with 15 bases lying between them. The CDR3 loop is CASKVNRATYNEQFF. The CDR3 DNA reads TGTGCCAGCAAAGTCAACAGGGCTACCTACAATGAGCAGTTCTTC.

This clonotype was counted many times. This chain connects TRBV7-9 to TRBJ2-7; 9 positions agree with TRBD1. V trimming: 5 bases; J trimming: 2 bases; junction bases outside the gene matches: 13. Germline assignment: CDR1 SEHNR and CDR2 FQNEAQ (reference sequence). The CDR3 runs 17 residues. For the CDR3, the DNA is TGTGCCAGCAGCCCACTGGCACCGGGACAGGGCCCCTACGAGCAGTACTTC. As protein: CASSPLAPGQGPYEQYF.

The chain is built from TRBV7-3 and TRBJ2-2, with a possible D match to TRBD2 (5 bases). The germline CDR1 and CDR2 sequences are SGHTA and FQGTGA. The V gene lost 2 bases and the J gene lost 3 bases, with 7 bases spanning the gap. The CDR3 has 14 amino acids. The CDR3 coding sequence is TGTGCCAGCAGCTTAGTACTAGACACCGGGGAGCTGTTTTTT. Encoded protein: CASSLVLDTGELFF.

This clonotype is labeled large. The genes are TRBV7-6 and TRBJ2-7, with 8 bases aligning to TRBD1. The CDR3 runs to 13 residues. The germline CDR1 and CDR2 sequences are SGHVS and FNYEAQ. Trimming took 5 bases from V and 3 from J; bases not matched to a gene: 3. Here the CDR3 reads CASSPTGGYEQYF. The CDR3 DNA is TGTGCCAGCAGCCCTACAGGGGGCTACGAGCAGTACTTC.

The sample holds a few counts of this clonotype. The chain joins TRBV15 to TRBJ2-7; weak D call: TRBD1 (6 bases). The CDR3 contains 14 residues. The V and J ends lost 4 bases and 2 bases respectively, with 12 bases between them. Germline V gene lookup returns CDR1 LNHNV and CDR2 YYDKDF (reference sequence). CDR3 DNA sequence: TGTGCCACCAGCAAATCGACAGGTACCTACGAGCAGTACTTC. The encoded protein is CATSKSTGTYEQYF.

The chain carries TRBV5-4 and TRBJ2-3; 9 bases agree with TRBD2. The CDR3 extends over 13 amino acids. The germline V gene has CDR1 SGHNT and CDR2 YYREEE (reference sequence). J gave up 4 bases and V 4 bases, and 1 base lay outside the gene matches. DNA for the CDR3: TGTGCCAGCAGCGGGACTAGCTCAGATACGCAGTATTTT. Protein product: CASSGTSSDTQYF.

This clonotype came up many times. A much bigger clone sits one base away, suggesting this may be a read error. The rearrangement joins TRBV7-9 to TRBJ2-1; D possibly corresponds to TRBD1 (6 bases). The DNA end is more similar to TRBJ2-7, so the J call may be wrong. This CDR3 is built from 15 residues. Germline CDR1 SEHNR, CDR2 FQNEAQ (reference sequence). The CDR3 spells CASSLGGGAYNEQYF. In nucleotides, the CDR3 is TGTGCCAGCAGCTTAGGAGGGGGTGCCTACAATGAGCAGTACTTC.

The chain couples TRBV7-4 to TRBJ1-2; no reliable D call. The V end was cut by 1 base, the J end by 8 bases, with 14 bases between. The CDR3 is 14 residues long. Germline V gene lookup returns CDR1 SGHVT and CDR2 SQSDAQ. Written as DNA, the CDR3 is TGTGCCAGCAGCTTAGAGCCACTTCGGGGAGGCTACACCTTC. Its translation: CASSLEPLRGGYTF.